This T cell receptor (beta chain) was sequenced in a study of control samples from healthy donors and cancer patients (dated by TCRdb to 2018 to 2020). The method behind the library was the immunoSEQ multiplex PCR assay. TCRdb re-hosts the immuneACCESS table, in-frame sequences only. Its copies lack some clones; in the studies checked, an unresolved V gene accounts for under half of them, and the cause for the rest is not known. For this sample there are over 150,000 clones; around 89% appear just once. 1.2% to 1.5% of the sample rests with the top ten. The germline V gene (reference sequence) yields MNHEY for CDR1 and SMNVEV for CDR2. The CDR3 starts with the cysteine, ends with the phenylalanine, and has 15 residues. Only the CDR3 portion is preserved as DNA: 45 bases, with reading frame beginning at the first base. Trimming at the junction amounts to 3 bases on V and 2 bases on J, and the germline ends lie 13 bases apart.

Comment on this clone: It lacks a known antigen. Base-call qualities are not available, and no considerably larger clone is one nucleotide away.

Sequencing used blood. The V and J genes are TRBV27 and TRBJ2-5; a tentative D match to TRBD2 spans 5 bases. The TCR sequence derives from a woman between 50 and 59 years old in good health. The bases are TGTGCCAGCAGTTTGGCGAGGACTCTGCAAGAGACCCAGTACTTC. It translates to CASSLARTLQETQYF.